This passage covers 26 T cell receptor beta chains from one sample sequenced in a study of Graves' ophthalmopathy and Graves' hyperthyroidism. RNA transcripts yielded amplified TCR beta CDR3 regions. HTBI primers served in a first-round RT-PCR, which a second-round multiplex PCR followed. One entry per CDR3 protein, called by TCRdb with MiXCR from the multiplex PCR reads. The sample records about 380,000 distinct CDR3 sequences, 15% being singletons. Specimen: peripheral blood. Receptor source: a young woman with stable Graves' hyperthyroidism.

This clonotype was observed at least ten times. The genes are TRBV7-9 and TRBJ2-5; no firm D call. This CDR3 region has 13 residues. Germline CDR1 is SEHNR and CDR2 is FQNEAQ (reference sequence). V lost 4 bases, J lost 4 bases, and 10 bases lay in between. The CDR3 DNA sequence: TGTGCCAGCAGCTCTCAGTTCTTAGAGACCCAGTACTTC. Translation gives CASSSQFLETQYF.

In the case of this clonotype: The junction does not match germline at one end; this may be a read error. J is TRBJ1-5 and V is TRBV24-1; 7 positions match TRBD1. This CDR3 is built from 14 residues. Germline CDR1 KGHDR, CDR2 SFDVKD. CDR3 DNA sequence: TGTGCCACCAGTGCTGACAGGGTGCATCAGCCTCAGCATTTT. The encoded protein is CATSADRVHQPQHF.

This clonotype was seen repeatedly, ten times or more. CDR3 in DNA: TGTGCCAGCAGGAGTGGCACTGAAGCTTTCTTT. As protein: CASRSGTEAFF. The chain uses TRBV6-5 and TRBJ1-1, with no clear D. Germline assignment: CDR1 MNHEY and CDR2 SVGAGI. V lost 6 bases to trimming and J lost 4 bases, with 6 bases between them. This CDR3 contains 11 residues.

This clonotype was found many times. This rearrangement joins TRBV12-3 or TRBV12-4 to TRBJ1-2; D is possibly TRBD1 (6 bases). The CDR3 loop spans 14 amino acids. Trimming took 5 bases from V and 4 from J, leaving 14 bases between them. The DNA of the CDR3 is TGTGCCAGCAGTCCGCCAGGGGCGATCTATGGCTACACCTTC. It codes for CASSPPGAIYGYTF.

This clonotype was recorded at least ten times. CDR3 sequence: CASSFRGGGNTEAFF. For the CDR3, the DNA is TGTGCCAGTAGTTTTCGGGGGGGAGGGAACACTGAAGCTTTCTTT. The chain links TRBV19 to TRBJ1-1, with a weak D call TRBD1 (5 bases). Germline loops: CDR1 LNHDA, CDR2 SQIVND (reference sequence). The CDR3 is 15 residues long. V lost 5 bases, J lost 1 base, and 14 bases lay in between.

Many counts were recorded for this clonotype. The chain joins TRBV24-1 to TRBJ2-6, with 11 positions matching TRBD1. Germline V gene data show CDR1 as KGHDR and CDR2 as SFDVKD. This CDR3 is 18 amino acids long. V was clipped by 5 bases and J by 1 base; unmatched bases: 6. The CDR3: CATSGGQGARSGANVLTF. DNA for the CDR3: TGTGCCACCAGTGGCGGACAGGGGGCGAGGTCTGGGGCCAACGTCCTGACTTTC.

At least ten counts were recorded for this clonotype. The chain uses TRBV19 and TRBJ2-2, with 7 bases identical to TRBD1. CDR1 is LNHDA and CDR2 is SQIVND in the germline V gene (reference sequence). V lost 10 bases, J lost 5 bases, and 16 bases stayed unmatched. The CDR3 has 16 amino acids. The CDR3 DNA reads TGTGCCACTTTAGACAGGGAGAAGTTCGGGACCGGGGAGCTGTTTTTT. The encoded protein is CATLDREKFGTGELFF. The full variable domain, rest sourced from reference TRBV19 and TRBJ2-2, is DGGITQSPKYLFRKEGQNVTLSCEQNLNHDAMYWYRQDPGQGLRLIYYSQIVNDFQKGDIAEGYSVSREKKESFPLTVTSAQKNPTAFYLCATLDREKFGTGELFFGEGSRLTVL.

The V gene is TRBV6-1, the J gene TRBJ2-7; weak D call: TRBD1 (5 bases). CDR3 length: 13 residues. From germline, CDR1 is MNHNS and CDR2 SASEGT. The ends were cut back, 3 bases at V and 7 bases at J, with 13 bases in the middle. The CDR3 DNA is TGTGCCAGCAGTGATGACAGCCAAGGGGAGCAGTACTTC. Protein: CASSDDSQGEQYF.

This clonotype was detected ten times or more. The chain links TRBV3-1 to TRBJ2-5; 7 positions match TRBD2. The CDR3 has 15 residues. Germline V gene data show CDR1 as LGHDT and CDR2 as YNNKEL (reference sequence). Losses at the gene ends were 1 base for V and 9 bases for J; bases not matched to a gene: 11. The DNA for the CDR3 is TGTGCCAGCAGCCAAGGGACTAGAGGTTTCGATGCCCAGTACTTC. It specifies CASSQGTRGFDAQYF.

In this sample, this clonotype turned up many times. V gene TRBV19 combines with J gene TRBJ1-3; possible D gene TRBD1, 5 bases. Germline loops: CDR1 LNHDA, CDR2 SQIVND (reference sequence). This CDR3 spans 14 amino acids. Trimming removed 10 bases from V and 1 base from J, with 14 bases in between. DNA for the CDR3: TGTGCCACCGCAATTACAGGTTCTGGAAACACCATATATTTT. Its protein is CATAITGSGNTIYF.

This clonotype was seen many times. This chain connects TRBV6-2 or TRBV6-3 to TRBJ1-3; maybe TRBD1 (5 bases). Germline CDR1 is MNHEY and CDR2 is SVGEGT. This CDR3 is built from 16 residues. V lost 8 bases and J lost 4, with 21 bases in between. The DNA of the CDR3 is TGTGCCAGCGAAGCGGGGATCAGGGTGTACGGAAACACCATATATTTT. Translation gives CASEAGIRVYGNTIYF.

This clonotype was counted many times. The chain employs TRBV7-2 and TRBJ1-1, with D tentatively TRBD1 (6 bases). With 3 bases removed from V and 4 bases from J, the gap between germline ends came to 15 bases. Germline lookup yields CDR1 SGHTA and CDR2 FQGNSA. CDR3 length: 15 residues. The CDR3 region is CASSFSFRGVTEAFF. The CDR3 DNA reads TGTGCCAGCAGCTTTAGCTTCAGGGGTGTCACTGAAGCTTTCTTT.

This clonotype was seen repeatedly, ten times or more. The gene calls are TRBV5-4 and TRBJ1-6; 7 bases match TRBD1. J lost 9 bases, V lost 4 bases, and 7 bases had no gene match. The CDR3 has 14 residues. Per the germline V gene, CDR1 is SGHNT and CDR2 is YYREEE (reference sequence). The CDR3 DNA follows: TGTGCCAGCAGCCTGAAGGGGGCTGGTTCACCCCTCCACTTT. Its protein product is CASSLKGAGSPLHF. Full variable domain (outside the CDR3, taken from reference TRBV5-4 and TRBJ1-6): ETGVTQSPTHLIKTRGQQVTLRCSSQSGHNTVSWYQQALGQGPQFIFQYYREEENGRGNFPPRFSGLQFPNYSSELNVNALELDDSALYLCASSLKGAGSPLHFGNGTRLTVT.

At least ten counts were recorded for this clonotype. V gene TRBV19 combines with J gene TRBJ1-1, with D possibly TRBD1 on 6 matching bases. Germline lookup yields CDR1 LNHDA and CDR2 SQIVND (reference sequence). The CDR3 covers 14 residues. V was clipped by 7 bases and J by 0 bases, with 12 bases between them. CDR3: CASTLTGLNTEAFF. CDR3 nucleotides: TGTGCCAGTACCCTCACAGGGCTGAACACTGAAGCTTTCTTT.

In this sample, this clonotype turned up many times. The V gene is TRBV20-1, the J gene TRBJ2-7; 8 nucleotides match TRBD1. V lost 5 bases, J lost 5 bases, and 2 bases stayed unmatched. The CDR3 has 11 residues. Germline V gives CDR1 DFQATT, CDR2 SNEGSKA (reference sequence). As DNA, the CDR3 is TGCAGTGCTCGACAGGGGCACGAGCAGTACTTC. It yields the protein CSARQGHEQYF.

Regarding this clonotype: A much larger clone is a single base away; this may be a read error. Here the CDR3 omits its conserved ending phenylalanine or tryptophan, so a read error is the likely source. CDR3 protein: CASSYGTGGGGELFL. CDR3 nucleotides: TGTGCCAGCAGCTACGGGACAGGGGGCGGCGGGGAGCTGTTTTTG. The V call is TRBV5-5, the J call TRBJ2-2; 12 nucleotides agree with TRBD1. The V segment lost 3 bases and the J segment 7 bases; nucleotides outside the gene matches: 4. Germline CDR1 reads SGHKS; CDR2 reads YYEKEE (reference sequence). The CDR3 is 15 amino acids.

The rearrangement uses TRBV4-2 and TRBJ1-6, with a tentative D call TRBD1 (5 bases). From germline, CDR1 is LGHNA and CDR2 YNFKEQ. V was cut by 0 bases and J by 9 bases, with 21 bases left in between. The CDR3 runs 18 residues. The CDR3 sequence: CASSQESLGGTGTSPLHF. CDR3 in DNA: TGTGCCAGCAGCCAAGAAAGTTTGGGAGGGACGGGGACTTCACCCCTCCACTTT.

This clonotype was seen repeatedly, ten times or more. The CDR3 reads CASSLQPGVNTEAFF. The CDR3 nucleotides read TGTGCCAGCAGTCTGCAGCCGGGTGTGAACACTGAAGCTTTCTTT. The V and J genes are TRBV27 and TRBJ1-1; D gene uncertain. Germline V CDR1 and CDR2: MNHEY, SMNVEV (reference sequence). V was cut by 5 bases and J by 0 bases, with 13 bases left in between. This CDR3 has 15 residues.

The gene calls are TRBV29-1 and TRBJ2-5, with 7 bases aligning to TRBD2. CDR3 length: 12 amino acids. Per germline, CDR1 SQVTM and CDR2 ANQGSEA. Trimming at V came to 1 base and at J to 5 bases, leaving 1 base not matched to a gene. The CDR3: CSVEGAGETQYF. CDR3 nucleotides: TGCAGCGTTGAAGGAGCGGGGGAGACCCAGTACTTC.

The chain combines TRBV18 with TRBJ1-5; TRBD1 is a possible D gene (6 bases). This CDR3 has 16 amino acids. Looked up from germline, CDR1 is KGHSH and CDR2 is LQKENI. V dropped 2 bases and J dropped 7 bases, with 18 bases sitting between them. The CDR3 DNA follows: TGTGCCAGCTCACCAGGGGTTGATGGGGGGCGACAGCCCCAGCATTTT. This gives the protein CASSPGVDGGRQPQHF.

There are many counts of this clonotype. The chain employs TRBV6-2 or TRBV6-3 and TRBJ1-1, with 7 bases aligning to TRBD1. Unmatched junction bases numbered 15, after V lost 4 bases and J lost 4 bases. From germline, CDR1 is MNHEY and CDR2 SVGEGT. There are 17 residues in the CDR3. CDR3 protein: CASSSRPNRGEGTEAFF. As DNA, the CDR3 is TGTGCCAGCAGTTCCAGACCTAACAGGGGTGAGGGCACTGAAGCTTTCTTT.

In this sample, this clonotype turned up many times. Here the CDR3 reads CATSESDRVQETQYF. CDR3 DNA: TGTGCCACCAGTGAGTCGGACAGGGTCCAAGAGACCCAGTACTTC. The chain links TRBV24-1 to TRBJ2-5, with 8 positions matching TRBD1. Germline loops: CDR1 KGHDR, CDR2 SFDVKD. With 4 bases clipped from V and 1 base from J, the junction kept 4 bases outside the gene matches. The CDR3 length is 15 residues.

The table lists this clonotype with many counts. The rearrangement links TRBV6-1 to TRBJ2-7; a weak D match, TRBD1 (6 bases). The CDR3 is made up of 13 amino acids. Trimming removed 6 bases from V and 3 bases from J, with 12 bases in between. Germline loops: CDR1 MNHNS, CDR2 SASEGT. CDR3 sequence reads: CASSRQVDYEQYF. For the CDR3, the DNA is TGTGCCAGCAGCCGACAGGTTGACTACGAGCAGTACTTC.

This clonotype has ten or more counts. No conserved phenylalanine or tryptophan is present at the end of the CDR3, so a read error is the likely explanation. This chain connects TRBV12-3 or TRBV12-4 to TRBJ2-2; 7 nucleotides line up with TRBD1. The CDR3 extends over 15 amino acids. V dropped 5 bases and J dropped 5; count of bases not matched to a gene: 8. Here the CDR3 reads CASSPRQGETGELFL. DNA for the CDR3: TGTGCCAGCAGTCCCAGACAGGGTGAAACCGGGGAGCTGTTTCTT.

In this sample, this clonotype turned up a few times. Sequence at one end of the junction differs from germline and may be a read error. The V call is TRBV5-1, the J call TRBJ2-4, with D possibly matching TRBD2 (5 bases). The V gene's germline CDR1 is SGHRS and CDR2 YFSETQ. The CDR3 covers 17 residues. The CDR3 DNA is TGCGCCAGCAGCTTGTTCTGGGTCGGCCTAGCCAAAAACATTAAGTACTTC. Its translation: CASSLFWVGLAKNIKYF.

This clonotype appeared many times. This rearrangement joins TRBV7-9 to TRBJ1-1, with D unresolved. The CDR3 has 15 residues. The germline CDR1 and CDR2 sequences are SEHNR and FQNEAQ (reference sequence). The V and J ends lost 2 bases and 0 bases respectively, with 10 bases between them. CDR3 loop: CASSLINGLNTEAFF. CDR3 in DNA: TGTGCCAGCAGCTTAATAAACGGATTGAACACTGAAGCTTTCTTT.